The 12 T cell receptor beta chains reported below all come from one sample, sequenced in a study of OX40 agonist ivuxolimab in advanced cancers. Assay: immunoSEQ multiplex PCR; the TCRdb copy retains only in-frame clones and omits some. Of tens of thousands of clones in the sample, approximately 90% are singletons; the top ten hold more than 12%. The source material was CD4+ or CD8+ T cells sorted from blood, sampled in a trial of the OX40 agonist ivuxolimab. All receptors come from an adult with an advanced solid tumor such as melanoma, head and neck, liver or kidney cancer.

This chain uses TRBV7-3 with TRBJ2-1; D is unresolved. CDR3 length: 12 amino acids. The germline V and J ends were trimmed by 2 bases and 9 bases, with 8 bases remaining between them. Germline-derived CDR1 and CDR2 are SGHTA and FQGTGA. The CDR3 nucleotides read TGTGCCAGCAGCTTATTAGGTAGTGAGCAGTTCTTC. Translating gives CASSLLGSEQFF.

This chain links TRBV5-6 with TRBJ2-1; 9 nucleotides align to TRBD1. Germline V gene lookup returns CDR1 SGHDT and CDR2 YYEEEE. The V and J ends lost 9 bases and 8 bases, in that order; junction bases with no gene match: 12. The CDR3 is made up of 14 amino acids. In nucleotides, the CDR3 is TGTGCCACCGGACCCGGGACAGGGTGGGATGAGCAGTTCTTC. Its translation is CATGPGTGWDEQFF. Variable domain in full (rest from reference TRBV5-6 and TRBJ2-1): DAGVTQSPTHLIKTRGQQVTLRCSPKSGHDTVSWYQQALGQGPQFIFQYYEEEERQRGNFPDRFSGHQFPNYSSELNVNALLLGDSALYLCATGPGTGWDEQFFGPGTRLTVL.

DNA of the CDR3: TGCGCCAGCAGCCAAGAGACAGGGGTGAGCTCCTACAATGAGCAGTTCTTC. This gives the protein CASSQETGVSSYNEQFF. The chain couples TRBV4-3 to TRBJ2-1; 8 bases line up with TRBD1. CDR3 length: 17 residues. CDR1 is LGHNA and CDR2 is YSLEER in the germline V gene. V gave up 0 bases and J gave up 0 bases; unmatched junction bases: 4.

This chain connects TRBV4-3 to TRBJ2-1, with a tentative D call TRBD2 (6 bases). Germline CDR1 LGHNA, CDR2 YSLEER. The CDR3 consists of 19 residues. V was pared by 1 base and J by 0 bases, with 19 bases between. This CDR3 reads CASSQGEGGWAGSYNEQFF. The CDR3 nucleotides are TGCGCCAGCAGCCAAGGGGAAGGAGGGTGGGCGGGCTCCTACAATGAGCAGTTCTTC.

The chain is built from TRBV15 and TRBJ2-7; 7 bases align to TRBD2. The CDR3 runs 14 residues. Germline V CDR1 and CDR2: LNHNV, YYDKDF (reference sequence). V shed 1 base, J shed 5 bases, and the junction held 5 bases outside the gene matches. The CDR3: CATSRGGSSDEQYF. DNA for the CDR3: TGTGCCACCAGCAGAGGCGGGAGTAGCGACGAGCAGTACTTC.

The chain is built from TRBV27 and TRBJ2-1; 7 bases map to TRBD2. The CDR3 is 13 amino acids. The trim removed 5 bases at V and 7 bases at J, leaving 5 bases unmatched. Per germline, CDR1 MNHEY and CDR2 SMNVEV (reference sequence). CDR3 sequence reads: CASSPSGGNEQFF. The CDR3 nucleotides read TGTGCCAGCAGTCCTAGCGGAGGGAATGAGCAGTTCTTC.

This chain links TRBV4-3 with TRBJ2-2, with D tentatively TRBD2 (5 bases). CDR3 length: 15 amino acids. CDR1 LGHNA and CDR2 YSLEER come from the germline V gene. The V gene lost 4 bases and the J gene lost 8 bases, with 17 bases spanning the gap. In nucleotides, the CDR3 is TGCGCCAGCAGCCCCCTGAGTAGCCCGGGGGGGGAGCTGTTTTTT. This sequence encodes CASSPLSSPGGELFF.

CDR3 DNA: TGTGCCATCAGTGAGGGGACAGACTACGAGCAGTACTTC. Its protein is CAISEGTDYEQYF. The rearrangement links TRBV10-3 to TRBJ2-7; 7 bases match TRBD1. This CDR3 has 13 amino acids. Unmatched junction bases numbered 1, after V lost 2 bases and J lost 3 bases. Germline V gene lookup returns CDR1 ENHRY and CDR2 SYGVKD.

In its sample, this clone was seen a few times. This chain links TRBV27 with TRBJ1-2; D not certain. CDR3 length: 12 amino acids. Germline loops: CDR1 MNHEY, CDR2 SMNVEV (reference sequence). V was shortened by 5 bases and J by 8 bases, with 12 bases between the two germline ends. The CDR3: CASSPSGIGYTF. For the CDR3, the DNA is TGTGCCAGCAGTCCCTCGGGGATCGGCTACACCTTC.

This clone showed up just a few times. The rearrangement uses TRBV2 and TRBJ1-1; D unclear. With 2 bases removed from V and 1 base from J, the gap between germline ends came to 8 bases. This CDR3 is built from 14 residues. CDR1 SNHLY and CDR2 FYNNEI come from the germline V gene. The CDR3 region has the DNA TGTGCCAGCAGTGAACGGGAGGAGAACACTGAAGCTTTCTTT. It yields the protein CASSEREENTEAFF.

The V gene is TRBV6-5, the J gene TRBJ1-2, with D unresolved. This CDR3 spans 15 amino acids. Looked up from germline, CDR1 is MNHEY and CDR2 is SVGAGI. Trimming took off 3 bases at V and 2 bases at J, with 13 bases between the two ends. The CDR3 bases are TGTGCCAGCAGTTATCCCGGGAGGTCCAACTATGGCTACACCTTC. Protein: CASSYPGRSNYGYTF.

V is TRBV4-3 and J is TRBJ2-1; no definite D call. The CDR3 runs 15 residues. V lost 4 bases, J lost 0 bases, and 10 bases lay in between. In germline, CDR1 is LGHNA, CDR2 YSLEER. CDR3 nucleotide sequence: TGCGCCAGCAGCCGAAGCGAGAGCTCCTACAATGAGCAGTTCTTC. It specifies CASSRSESSYNEQFF.